Below are 21 T cell receptor beta chains sequenced from a single sample in a study of human T cells and chemical hapten exposure. The time point here: patch test 1, 2 weeks after DPC sensitization. Stated treatment: therapeutic diphenylcyclopropenone sensitization with weekly scalp DPC. TCRdb ran MiXCR on the RACE reads and lists one entry per CDR3 protein. The sample yields some 170,000 distinct CDR3 sequences, approximately 20% seen once. The source material was whole blood, sampled in connection with sensitization to the hapten diphenylcyclopropenone (DPC). The origin of the receptors is a woman aged 45-65 years with alopecia areata. Some clones in this sample may be carry-over from other donors' samples.

V is TRBV12-2 and J is TRBJ2-1; whether TRBD1, the table's D call, matches the DNA was not checked. TRBV12-2 is shown as a pseudogene. The CDR3 has 17 amino acids. CDR3 DNA: TGTGCAAGTCGCTTAGTAAGGCGCGGGGGATCCTACAATGAGCAGTTCTTC. Amino acids: CASRLVRRGGSYNEQFF.

The chain employs TRBV29-1 and TRBJ1-1, with TRBD1 as a possible D gene (5 bases). The CDR3 totals 13 residues. Germline values: CDR1 SQVTM, CDR2 ANQGSEA. The V gene lost 4 bases and the J gene lost 0 bases, with 9 bases spanning the gap. CDR3 loop: CSVGQIMNTEAFF. The CDR3 DNA sequence: TGCAGCGTTGGACAGATTATGAACACTGAAGCTTTCTTT.

This clonotype was seen only a few times. The chain joins TRBV5-8 to TRBJ2-7; no reliable D call. CDR1 is SGHTS and CDR2 is YDEGEE in the germline V gene. The V gene lost 4 bases and the J gene lost 5 bases, with 10 bases spanning the gap. The CDR3 contains 12 residues. The DNA for the CDR3 is TGTGCCAGCAGCCCCCGACGAGACGAGCAGTACTTC. Amino acid sequence: CASSPRRDEQYF.

The chain uses TRBV12-3 or TRBV12-4 and TRBJ1-5; D uncertain. V lost 5 bases, J lost 5 bases, and 13 bases lay in between. The CDR3 contains 14 residues. In nucleotides, the CDR3 is TGTGCCAGCAGTACTAGCGGGTGGGATCAGCCCCAGCATTTT. Translation: CASSTSGWDQPQHF.

CDR3 region: CRIIEQFF. The CDR3 nucleotides read TGCAGAATAATTGAGCAGTTCTTC. The V and J genes are TRBV29-1 and TRBJ2-1; D unclear. The CDR3 consists of 8 residues. The germline CDR1 and CDR2 sequences are SQVTM and ANQGSEA.

The V and J genes are TRBV6-2 or TRBV6-3 and TRBJ2-7; TRBD2 is a possible D gene (7 bases). Trimming pared 8 bases from V and 2 bases from J, leaving 28 bases between. The CDR3 loop spans 18 amino acids. From germline, CDR1 is MNHEY and CDR2 SVGEGT. The DNA for the CDR3 is TGTGCCAGCCGGGGGGCAGGGATCAGAGTCCCTGCGACCTACGAGCAGTACTTC. Translating it yields CASRGAGIRVPATYEQYF.

This chain connects TRBV21-1 to TRBJ2-1; TRBD1, the D gene given by the table, was not confirmed from the DNA. TRBV21-1 is shown as a pseudogene. This CDR3 region has 18 residues. CDR3 region: CASPTTEGQGSSYNEQFF. The CDR3 DNA reads TGTGCCAGTCCGACGACTGAGGGACAAGGGAGCTCCTACAATGAGCAGTTCTTC.

The chain employs TRBV20-1 and TRBJ2-7, with D perhaps TRBD1 or TRBD2 (5 bases each). This CDR3 comprises 10 residues. The germline V gene has CDR1 DFQATT and CDR2 SNEGSKA (reference sequence). The ends were cut back, 3 bases at V and 7 bases at J, with 7 bases in the middle. CDR3 nucleotides: TGCAGTGCTAGTGAGGGGGAGCAGTACTTC. Residues: CSASEGEQYF.

This clonotype was seen a few times. This rearrangement joins TRBV4-2 to TRBJ1-2; 7 nucleotides match TRBD1. This CDR3 spans 18 amino acids. Looked up from germline, CDR1 is LGHNA and CDR2 is YNFKEQ. Unmatched junction bases numbered 10, after V lost 0 bases and J lost 0 bases. In DNA, the CDR3 is TGTGCCAGCAGCCAAGAGCCCGGGACAGCCAATTCTAACTATGGCTACACCTTC. It specifies CASSQEPGTANSNYGYTF.

This clonotype was counted a few times. The chain links TRBV6-5 to TRBJ2-7; TRBD1 agrees at 9 bases. CDR3 length equals 13 residues. CDR1 and CDR2 from the germline V gene are MNHEY and SVGAGI. With 8 bases clipped from V and 3 bases from J, the junction kept 5 bases outside the gene matches. The CDR3 sequence is CASAGTGYYEQYF. The CDR3 DNA reads as TGTGCCAGCGCCGGGACAGGGTACTACGAGCAGTACTTC.

V and J are TRBV12-3 or TRBV12-4 and TRBJ2-7; 9 positions agree with TRBD1. CDR3 length equals 14 residues. V lost 5 bases, J lost 7 bases, and 9 bases stayed unmatched. CDR3 residues: CASSTFGTGREQYF. DNA of the CDR3: TGTGCCAGCAGTACTTTTGGGACAGGGAGGGAGCAGTACTTC.

There are a few counts of this clonotype. The chain recombines TRBV30 with TRBJ1-1; no clear D. CDR3 length equals 15 residues. Germline CDR1 and CDR2: GTSNPN and SVGIG (reference sequence). V shed 2 bases and J shed 0 bases, with 13 bases lying between them. The CDR3 coding sequence is TGTGCCTGGAGTCTCTGGGCAGCAATGAACACTGAAGCTTTCTTT. Protein sequence: CAWSLWAAMNTEAFF.

This clonotype occurred a few times. V usage is TRBV27 and J usage is TRBJ2-1; 8 nucleotides align to TRBD2. The CDR3 runs 16 residues. From germline, CDR1 is MNHEY and CDR2 SMNVEV (reference sequence). Trimming at V came to 5 bases and at J to 4 bases, leaving 10 bases not matched to a gene. This CDR3 is CASSPLAGTSYNEQFF. CDR3 DNA: TGTGCCAGCAGTCCGTTAGCGGGAACCTCGTACAATGAGCAGTTCTTC.

V gene TRBV28 combines with J gene TRBJ1-2, with D possibly matching TRBD1 (6 bases). The germline CDR1 and CDR2 sequences are MDHEN and SYDVKM. The length of the CDR3 is 18 residues. Trimming took off 0 bases at V and 4 bases at J, with 21 bases between the two ends. CDR3 sequence reads: CASSLWMDQGNSGYGYTF. CDR3 in DNA: TGTGCCAGCAGTTTATGGATGGATCAGGGGAACTCAGGCTATGGCTACACCTTC.

The chain carries TRBV13 and TRBJ1-1, with a tentative D call TRBD1 (6 bases). This CDR3 is built from 16 residues. The V and J ends lost 5 bases and 1 base respectively, with 17 bases between them. Germline V gene data show CDR1 as PRHDT and CDR2 as FYEKMQ (reference sequence). The CDR3 sequence is CASSPVGGLGNTEAFF. CDR3 DNA sequence: TGTGCCAGCAGCCCTGTTGGGGGGCTTGGGAACACTGAAGCTTTCTTT.

This clonotype was seen only a few times. J is TRBJ2-7 and V is TRBV12-3 or TRBV12-4; no firm D call. Trimming left V 5 bases short and J 1 base short, with 12 bases between. The length of the CDR3 is 14 residues. Here the CDR3 DNA reads TGTGCCAGCAGTACCACGGATCGGTCCTACGAGCAGTACTTC. As protein: CASSTTDRSYEQYF.

The chain joins TRBV11-2 to TRBJ2-5; D is possibly TRBD1 or TRBD2 (5 bases each). Germline V gene lookup returns CDR1 SGHAT and CDR2 FQNNGV. Trimming took off 3 bases at V and 4 bases at J, with 15 bases between the two ends. This CDR3 has 15 residues. The CDR3 DNA follows: TGTGCCAGCAGCTTCGGGACGATCGGTTCAGAGACCCAGTACTTC. Its translation: CASSFGTIGSETQYF. Full variable domain (missing parts from reference TRBV11-2 and TRBJ2-5): EAGVAQSPRYKIIEKRQSVAFWCNPISGHATLYWYQQILGQGPKLLIQFQNNGVVDDSQLPKDRFSAERLKGVDSTLKIQPAKLEDSAVYLCASSFGTIGSETQYFGPGTRLLVL.

This clonotype has just a few counts. The chain has TRBV14 and TRBJ2-7; D unclear. Per the germline V gene, CDR1 is SGHDN and CDR2 is FVKESK. This CDR3 is 13 amino acids long. V lost 1 base, J lost 5 bases, and 9 bases lay in between. This CDR3 is CASSQVLTNEQYF. The CDR3 DNA reads as TGTGCCAGCAGCCAAGTTCTAACCAACGAGCAGTACTTC.

This clonotype was counted at least ten times. The gene calls are TRBV7-3 and TRBJ2-1; possible D gene TRBD2, 5 bases. Germline CDR1 SGHTA, CDR2 FQGTGA. CDR3 length: 14 amino acids. V was cut by 5 bases and J by 1 base, with 9 bases left in between. CDR3 protein: CASSPLASYNEQFF. Written as DNA, the CDR3 is TGTGCCAGCAGCCCCCTAGCTTCCTACAATGAGCAGTTCTTC.

The V gene is TRBV27, the J gene TRBJ2-2; no clear D gene. The CDR3 has 16 residues. Trimming cost V 4 bases and J 0 bases, with 12 bases left between them. Germline V gives CDR1 MNHEY, CDR2 SMNVEV (reference sequence). This CDR3 is CASSSPTGTNTGELFF. CDR3 DNA sequence: TGTGCCAGCAGTTCCCCGACGGGTACGAACACCGGGGAGCTGTTTTTT.

V is TRBV10-3 and J is TRBJ2-1, with D possibly being TRBD2 (5 bases). CDR3 length: 13 amino acids. Trimming stripped 6 bases from V and 4 bases from J, with 10 bases between. Germline assignment: CDR1 ENHRY and CDR2 SYGVKD. DNA of the CDR3: TGTGCCATCAGGAGACTACCATACAATGAGCAGTTCTTC. It encodes CAIRRLPYNEQFF.